The rows below give T cell receptor beta chains drawn from one sample of a study of blood T cell repertoires in COVID-19. Produced via immunoSEQ multiplex PCR; TCRdb's table is partial and in-frame only. The table has around 450,000 clones, 90% seen once. Sequenced material: PBMCs or T cells enriched from blood (not recorded which). The receptors were sampled from a man younger than 35 who had recovered from COVID-19. CDR3s include the opening cysteine and the closing phenylalanine or tryptophan. A D gene is named only where the DNA matches it firmly. Expanded clones are given a class, and other clones once, few, many or no size at all.

length,J,V,size,D,DNA,CDR3
11,TRBJ1-2,TRBV24-1,NA,NA,TGTGCCACCAGCGACACCTATGGCTACACCTTC,CATSDTYGYTF
12,TRBJ1-1,TRBV7-8,NA,NA,TGTGCCAGCAGCCCCGGGTCCACTGAAGCTTTCTTT,CASSPGSTEAFF
15,TRBJ2-3,TRBV13,NA,TRBD1,TGTGCCAGCAGCCGGGACAGGGGTAGAACAGATACGCAGTATTTT,CASSRDRGRTDTQYF
15,TRBJ2-3,TRBV28,NA,TRBD2,TGTGCCAGCAGAAAGCGGGGCCGGGGGATAGGTACGCAGTATTTT,CASRKRGRGIGTQYF
14,TRBJ2-2,TRBV3-1/TRBV3-2,few,NA,TGTGCCAGCAGCCAAGATCCTACCACCGGGGAGCTGTTTTTT,CASSQDPTTGELFF
16,TRBJ2-1,TRBV5-1,once,TRBD2,TGCGCCAGCAGCTTGTCTACGGGGGGACCCGACAATGAGCAGTTCTTC,CASSLSTGGPDNEQFF
14,TRBJ2-7,TRBV18,NA,TRBD2,TGTGCCAGCTCCCCTCTAGCGGGGGCCTACGAGCAGTACTTC,CASSPLAGAYEQYF
17,TRBJ2-3,TRBV7-2,NA,TRBD2,TGTGCCAGCAGCTTAGCCGAACTAGCGGGAGATCGAGATACGCAGTATTTT,CASSLAELAGDRDTQYF
12,TRBJ1-2,TRBV2,few,NA,TGTGCCAGCAGTGAGTCCGTATCGGGCTACACCTTC,CASSESVSGYTF
15,TRBJ2-7,TRBV2,NA,TRBD2,TGTGCCAGCAACCCGGGGGGGGGCGAAGCCCACGAGCAGTACTTC,CASNPGGGEAHEQYF
12,TRBJ1-5,TRBV12-3/TRBV12-4,NA,NA,TGTGCCAGCAGTAGCCAAGTCGGGCCCCAGCATTTT,CASSSQVGPQHF
15,TRBJ2-3,TRBV7-6,NA,TRBD2,TGTGCCAGCAGCTTAGCCACTAGCGGGACAGATACGCAGTATTTT,CASSLATSGTDTQYF
15,TRBJ1-3,TRBV13,NA,TRBD1,TGTGCCAGCAGCCACGACAGGGGAACGGGAAACACCATATATTTT,CASSHDRGTGNTIYF
16,TRBJ2-1,TRBV9,NA,TRBD1,TGTGCCAGCAGCCAACGTGGGGACAGTACCTACAATGAGCAGTTCTTC,CASSQRGDSTYNEQFF
16,TRBJ2-7,TRBV9,NA,TRBD2,TGTGCCAGCAGCGTACGGGGACTAGCGTCCTCCTACGAGCAGTACTTC,CASSVRGLASSYEQYF